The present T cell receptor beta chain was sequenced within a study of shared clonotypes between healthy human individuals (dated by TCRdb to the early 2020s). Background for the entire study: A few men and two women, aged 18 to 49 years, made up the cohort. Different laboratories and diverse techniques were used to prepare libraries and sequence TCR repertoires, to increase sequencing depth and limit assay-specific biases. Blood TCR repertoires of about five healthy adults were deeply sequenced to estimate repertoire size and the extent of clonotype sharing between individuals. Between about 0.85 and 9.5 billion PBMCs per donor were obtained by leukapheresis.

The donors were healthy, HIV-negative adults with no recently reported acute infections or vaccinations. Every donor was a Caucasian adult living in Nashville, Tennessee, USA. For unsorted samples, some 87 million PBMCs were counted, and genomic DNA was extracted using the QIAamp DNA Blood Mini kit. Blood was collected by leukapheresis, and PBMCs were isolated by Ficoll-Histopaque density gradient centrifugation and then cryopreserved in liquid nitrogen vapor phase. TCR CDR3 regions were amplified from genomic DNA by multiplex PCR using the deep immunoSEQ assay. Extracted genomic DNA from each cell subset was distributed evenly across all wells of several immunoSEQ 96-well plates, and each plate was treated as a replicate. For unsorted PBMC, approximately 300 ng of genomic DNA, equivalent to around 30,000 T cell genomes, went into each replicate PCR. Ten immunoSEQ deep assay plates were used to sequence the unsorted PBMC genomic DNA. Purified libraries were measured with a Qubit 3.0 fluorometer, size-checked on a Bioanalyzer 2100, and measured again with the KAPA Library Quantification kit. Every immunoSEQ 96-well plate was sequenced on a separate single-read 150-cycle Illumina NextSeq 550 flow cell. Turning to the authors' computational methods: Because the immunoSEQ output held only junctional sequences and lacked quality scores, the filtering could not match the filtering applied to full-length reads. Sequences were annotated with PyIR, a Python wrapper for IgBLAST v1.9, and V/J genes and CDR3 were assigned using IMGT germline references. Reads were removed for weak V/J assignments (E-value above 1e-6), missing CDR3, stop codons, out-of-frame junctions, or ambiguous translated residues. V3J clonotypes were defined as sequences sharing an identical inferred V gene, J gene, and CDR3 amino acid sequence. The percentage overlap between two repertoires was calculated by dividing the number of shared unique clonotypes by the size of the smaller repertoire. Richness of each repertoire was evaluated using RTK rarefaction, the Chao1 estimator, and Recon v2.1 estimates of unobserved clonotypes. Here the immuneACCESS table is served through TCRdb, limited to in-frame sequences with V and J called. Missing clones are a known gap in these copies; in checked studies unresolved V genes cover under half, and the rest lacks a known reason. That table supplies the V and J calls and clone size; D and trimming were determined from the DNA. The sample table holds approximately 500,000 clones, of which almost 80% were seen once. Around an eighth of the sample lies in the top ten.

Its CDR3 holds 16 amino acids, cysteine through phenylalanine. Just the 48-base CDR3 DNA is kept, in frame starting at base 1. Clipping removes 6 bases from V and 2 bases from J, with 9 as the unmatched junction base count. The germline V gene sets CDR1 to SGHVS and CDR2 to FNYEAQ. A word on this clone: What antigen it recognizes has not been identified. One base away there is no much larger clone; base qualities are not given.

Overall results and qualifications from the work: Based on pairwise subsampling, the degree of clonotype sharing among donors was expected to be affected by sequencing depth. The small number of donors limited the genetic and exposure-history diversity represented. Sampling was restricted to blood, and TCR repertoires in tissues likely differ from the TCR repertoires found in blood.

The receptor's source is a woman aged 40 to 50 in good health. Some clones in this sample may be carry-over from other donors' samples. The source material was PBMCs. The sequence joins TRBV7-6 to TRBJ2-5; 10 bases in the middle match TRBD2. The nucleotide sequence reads TGTGCCAGCAGGCCCGGGACTAGCGCCTTTCAAGAGACCCAGTACTTC. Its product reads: CASRPGTSAFQETQYF.